This T cell receptor beta chain was sequenced during a study of response to subunit inactivated influenza vaccine. General observations from the study: Researchers suggested that each seasonal influenza vaccination recruits few new T cells.

TCRdb used MiXCR to reprocess the RT-PCR reads, holding one entry per CDR3 protein. The table records approximately 530,000 distinct CDR3 sequences, 7.2% of them present only once. This clonotype was seen many times. Its cognate antigen is unknown. Germline CDR1 is SGHVS and CDR2 is FNYEAQ. This CDR3 is built from 17 residues. Losses at the gene ends were 2 bases for V and 5 bases for J; bases not matched to a gene: 10. Source: PBMCs from blood, taken less than 30 months after vaccination. The source is a man between 50 and 69 years old who received an inactivated influenza vaccine. This chain joins TRBV7-6 and TRBJ2-2, with TRBD2 matching 8 bases. In DNA form, the CDR3 reads TGTGCCAGCAGCTTAATCCCGGACGGGAGGGATACCGGGGAGCTGTTTTTT. Amino acids: CASSLIPDGRDTGELFF.